The subject of this entry is one TCR beta chain. What it recognizes is unknown. Terminally differentiated effector memory CD45RA+ cells were left out of the naive CD8 fraction, which was CD45RO-negative and positively selected for CCR7. Donors were healthy HIV-negative adults without recent acute infections or vaccinations. The length of the CDR3 is 15 residues. The germline V gene has CDR1 SEHNR and CDR2 FQNEAQ (reference sequence). V dropped 5 bases and J dropped 0 bases, with 13 bases sitting between them. This record belongs to a study of shared clonotypes between healthy human individuals. Study in general: Donors had three CD4 naive, three CD4 memory, two CD8 naive and one CD8 memory plate apiece.

Investigators spread the genomic DNA of each subset evenly over several immunoSEQ plates. The protocol was immunoSEQ multiplex PCR, while the TCRdb copy is restricted to in-frame clones and leaves out a portion. This table has 550,000 to 650,000 clones, approximately 96% appearing once. Whole-study findings and limits: It was only blood that was sampled, and tissue repertoires likely differ.

The clonotype was recovered from a woman between 25 and 40 years old in good health. The gene calls are TRBV7-9 and TRBJ1-1, with D perhaps TRBD1 (6 bases). The sample comprised naive CD8+ T cells sorted from blood. This chain's CDR3 is CASSPGHHMNTEAFF. CDR3 nucleotides: TGTGCCAGCAGCCCGGGACATCACATGAACACTGAAGCTTTCTTT.